This T cell receptor (beta chain) was profiled in a study of chemoradiotherapy in HPV16-positive cancers. TCRdb's table, derived via immunoSEQ multiplex PCR, lists solely in-frame clones and lacks some. This sample has 40,000 to 65,000 clones, with roughly nine tenths found just once. This sequence was found in a human donor with HPV-associated anogenital cancer. The source was blood, collected from a patient who underwent chemoradiotherapy.

CDR3 region: CASSLGQGLPLHF. The CDR3 DNA is TGCGCCAGCAGCTTGGGACAGGGGTTACCCCTCCACTTT. This chain joins TRBV5-1 and TRBJ1-6; 8 nucleotides match TRBD1. V trimming: 0 bases; J trimming: 12 bases; junction bases outside the gene matches: 2. From germline, CDR1 is SGHRS and CDR2 YFSETQ. This CDR3 comprises 13 residues.